The rows below give T cell receptor beta chains drawn from one sample of a study of shared clonotypes between healthy human individuals. Repertoires were generated with immunoSEQ multiplex PCR, while TCRdb's copy carries only in-frame clones and drops some. The sample includes about 2 million clones, approximately 94% of them seen just once. The specimen was naive CD8+ T cells sorted from blood. The receptor source for this set is a young man in good health. Each CDR3 is given with its conserved first and last residue. A D gene is named only where the DNA matches it firmly. A clone size is listed for some rows: how often the clone was seen (once, few, many), or a class if it is expanded.

-,TRBJ1-1,14,TRBV6-5,-,CASSYDGANTEAFF,TGTGCCAGCAGTTATGACGGGGCGAACACTGAAGCTTTCTTT
-,TRBJ2-7,14,TRBV10-1,-,CARQLIQQGYEQYF,TGCGCCAGGCAACTCATACAACAGGGTTATGAGCAGTACTTC
-,TRBJ2-5,16,TRBV4-1,once,CASSHSRRPEGETQYF,TGCGCCAGCAGCCACTCTAGGAGGCCCGAGGGGGAGACCCAGTACTTC
-,TRBJ2-5,17,TRBV7-6,-,CASSPRRVQGPQETQYF,TGTGCCAGCAGCCCCAGGAGGGTTCAAGGGCCTCAAGAGACCCAGTACTTC
-,TRBJ1-1,15,TRBV6-5,once,CASSYSLGLGVEAFF,TGTGCCAGCAGTTACTCGCTGGGACTGGGCGTTGAAGCTTTCTTT
-,TRBJ2-3,14,TRBV28,-,CASSNRAARDTQYF,TGTGCCAGCAGTAACCGTGCGGCCCGAGATACGCAGTATTTT
-,TRBJ1-2,14,TRBV7-9,-,CASSLDGGTDGYTF,TGTGCCAGCAGCTTAGATGGGGGAACGGATGGCTACACCTTC
-,TRBJ1-3,16,TRBV4-1,-,CASSQVGYSSGNTIYF,TGCGCCAGCAGCCAAGTCGGTTATAGCTCTGGAAACACCATATATTTT
TRBD1,TRBJ2-5,15,TRBV19,-,CASSRTRTGQETQYF,TGTGCCAGTAGTCGAACGCGGACAGGGCAAGAGACCCAGTACTTC
-,TRBJ2-7,13,TRBV5-6,-,CASSLVSSYEQYF,TGTGCCAGCAGCTTAGTTAGCTCCTACGAGCAGTACTTC
-,TRBJ2-7,14,TRBV4-3,-,CASSQGPRGYEQYF,TGCGCCAGCAGCCAAGGACCCCGGGGCTACGAGCAGTACTTC
-,TRBJ1-5,12,TRBV27,-,CASSPHNQPQHF,TGTGCCAGCAGTCCCCACAATCAGCCCCAGCATTTT
TRBD1,TRBJ2-1,16,TRBV7-6,-,CASSLWGTGGLNEQFF,TGTGCCAGCAGCTTATGGGGGACAGGGGGCCTGAATGAGCAGTTCTTC
-,TRBJ2-5,13,TRBV30,-,CAWSVGNQETQYF,TGTGCCTGGAGTGTGGGTAACCAAGAGACCCAGTACTTC
TRBD1,TRBJ2-7,15,TRBV2,once,CASSEGGTESYEQYF,TGTGCCAGCAGTGAAGGAGGGACAGAGTCCTACGAGCAGTACTTC
-,TRBJ2-7,16,TRBV30,-,CAWSLRFGVRGDEQYF,TGTGCCTGGAGTCTCCGTTTCGGGGTGCGGGGCGACGAGCAGTACTTC
-,TRBJ1-3,15,TRBV5-6,-,CASSSGTRGGNTIYF,TGTGCCAGCAGTTCCGGGACACGCGGAGGAAACACCATATATTTT
TRBD1,TRBJ2-2,15,TRBV10-3,-,CAISGTGGYTGELFF,TGTGCCATCAGTGGGACAGGGGGTTACACCGGGGAGCTGTTTTTT
TRBD2,TRBJ2-2,18,TRBV4-3,-,CASSPWTSGRSGTGELFF,TGCGCCAGCAGCCCGTGGACTAGCGGGAGATCGGGCACCGGGGAGCTGTTTTTT
-,TRBJ2-2,12,TRBV11-3,once,CASSPHTGELFF,TGTGCCAGCAGCCCTCACACCGGGGAGCTGTTTTTT
-,TRBJ1-1,13,TRBV6-5,-,CASSYAGDTEAFF,TGTGCCAGCAGTTATGCGGGCGACACTGAAGCTTTCTTT
-,TRBJ1-5,14,TRBV7-9,-,CASSLAGGNQPQHF,TGTGCCAGCAGCTTAGCAGGGGGCAATCAGCCCCAGCATTTT
-,TRBJ1-1,15,TRBV4-1,-,CASSQVPGHGTEAFF,TGCGCCAGCAGCCAAGTTCCGGGACACGGGACTGAAGCTTTCTTT
-,TRBJ2-3,14,TRBV7-9,-,CASRKKDVADTQYF,TGTGCCAGCAGGAAGAAGGACGTCGCAGATACGCAGTATTTT
-,TRBJ1-5,19,TRBV4-3,-,CASSQEKAGRNYSNQPQHF,TGCGCCAGCAGCCAAGAAAAGGCAGGGAGAAATTATAGCAATCAGCCCCAGCATTTT
TRBD1,TRBJ1-1,12,TRBV30,many,CAWTATGRGAFF,TGTGCCTGGACCGCGACAGGGAGGGGAGCTTTCTTT
-,TRBJ2-7,14,TRBV4-1,-,CASSQEVLGGEQYF,TGCGCCAGCAGCCAAGAGGTCCTTGGCGGCGAGCAGTACTTC
-,TRBJ2-3,12,TRBV5-4,-,CASSLEGDTQYF,TGTGCCAGCAGTCTCGAGGGAGATACGCAGTATTTT
TRBD1,TRBJ2-2,15,TRBV6-5,-,CASSYTTGVPGELFF,TGTGCCAGCAGTTACACGACAGGGGTCCCCGGGGAGCTGTTTTTT
-,TRBJ1-1,14,TRBV30,-,CAWSVIGLGTEAFF,TGTGCCTGGAGTGTAATTGGCCTTGGCACTGAAGCTTTCTTT
-,TRBJ2-7,14,TRBV5-1,-,CASSFSGSSSEQYF,TGCGCCAGCAGCTTCTCGGGGAGTAGTTCCGAGCAGTACTTC
-,TRBJ1-1,13,TRBV7-3,-,CASSLNQGTEAFF,TGTGCCAGCAGCTTAAATCAGGGAACTGAAGCTTTCTTT
-,TRBJ1-5,12,TRBV5-8,-,CASSFLNQPQHF,TGTGCCAGCAGCTTCTTGAATCAGCCCCAGCATTTT
TRBD2,TRBJ2-7,16,TRBV18,-,CASSSVGLDDWYEQYF,TGTGCCAGCTCGTCCGTCGGACTAGATGATTGGTACGAGCAGTACTTC
-,TRBJ2-1,14,TRBV5-4,-,CASSRTVSYNEQFF,TGTGCCAGCAGCCGGACGGTCTCCTACAATGAGCAGTTCTTC
TRBD2,TRBJ2-7,16,TRBV11-2,once,CASSLATSGGPYEQYF,TGTGCCAGCAGCTTAGCAACTAGCGGGGGGCCCTACGAGCAGTACTTC
-,TRBJ1-2,13,TRBV7-9,few,CASSLGGGLGYTF,TGTGCCAGCAGCTTGGGCGGGGGCTTAGGCTACACCTTC
TRBD1,TRBJ2-7,13,TRBV19,-,CASKAGGSREQYF,TGTGCCAGTAAGGCAGGGGGCTCGAGGGAGCAGTACTTC
TRBD1,TRBJ1-2,16,TRBV6-6,-,CASSSGGTHQIYGYTF,TGTGCCAGCAGCTCAGGGGGGACCCACCAAATCTATGGCTACACCTTC
-,TRBJ1-1,10,TRBV29-1,once,CSVVDYEAFF,TGCAGCGTTGTTGACTATGAAGCTTTCTTT
TRBD2,TRBJ2-1,15,TRBV5-6,-,CASSPRSSGVNEQFF,TGTGCCAGCAGCCCCCGGTCTAGCGGGGTCAATGAGCAGTTCTTC
TRBD1,TRBJ2-7,14,TRBV30,-,CAWDSTGLSYEQYF,TGTGCCTGGGACTCGACAGGGCTATCCTACGAGCAGTACTTC
-,TRBJ1-6,14,TRBV5-6,-,CASSWGAVNSPLHF,TGTGCCAGCAGCTGGGGCGCCGTCAATTCACCCCTCCACTTT
-,TRBJ2-5,12,TRBV11-1,-,CASSPEGETQYF,TGTGCCAGCAGCCCGGAGGGAGAGACCCAGTACTTC
-,TRBJ2-1,13,TRBV5-5,-,CASSVGDFNEQFF,TGTGCCAGCAGCGTCGGAGATTTCAATGAGCAGTTCTTC
TRBD1,TRBJ1-2,15,TRBV6-5,-,CASSYTLTGDYGYTF,TGTGCCAGCAGTTACACCCTGACAGGGGACTATGGCTACACCTTC
-,TRBJ2-1,15,TRBV5-6,-,CASSLWGAAYNEQFF,TGTGCCAGCAGCTTGTGGGGGGCTGCCTACAATGAGCAGTTCTTC
-,TRBJ1-2,15,TRBV5-6,once,CASSWEGVTLYGYTF,TGTGCCAGCAGCTGGGAGGGGGTTACTCTCTATGGCTACACCTTC
TRBD1,TRBJ2-1,15,TRBV6-4,-,CASSDPGQGLNEQFF,TGTGCCAGCAGTGACCCGGGACAGGGTTTGAATGAGCAGTTCTTC
-,TRBJ2-7,14,TRBV7-2,-,CASSLELAIYEQYF,TGTGCCAGCAGCTTAGAGCTAGCAATCTACGAGCAGTACTTC
-,TRBJ2-1,12,TRBV30,once,CAWDGLPNEQFF,TGTGCCTGGGACGGACTACCAAATGAGCAGTTCTTC
-,TRBJ2-3,15,TRBV6-1,-,CASSEWGSPADTQYF,TGTGCCAGCAGCGAATGGGGGTCCCCGGCAGATACGCAGTATTTT
-,TRBJ1-1,12,TRBV9,-,CASSPAGAEAFF,TGTGCCAGCAGCCCCGCCGGAGCTGAAGCTTTCTTT
-,TRBJ2-2,14,TRBV4-1,-,CASSPVGNTGELFF,TGCGCCAGCAGCCCGGTGGGTAACACCGGGGAGCTGTTTTTT
-,TRBJ2-1,13,TRBV6-5,-,CASSYDLYNEQFF,TGTGCCAGCAGTTACGACCTCTACAATGAGCAGTTCTTC
TRBD1,TRBJ2-7,14,TRBV13,-,CASSLEDRWYEQYF,TGTGCCAGCAGCTTAGAGGACAGGTGGTACGAGCAGTACTTC
TRBD1,TRBJ2-7,16,TRBV6-5,once,CASSYSTGESPYEQYF,TGTGCCAGCAGTTACTCAACAGGGGAGAGCCCCTACGAGCAGTACTTC
-,TRBJ2-7,15,TRBV19,once,CASSIGEDAGHEQYF,TGTGCCAGTAGTATAGGCGAGGACGCAGGACACGAGCAGTACTTC
TRBD2,TRBJ2-1,17,TRBV28,-,CASSLGLAGDSYNEQFF,TGTGCCAGCAGTTTAGGACTAGCGGGGGACTCCTACAATGAGCAGTTCTTC